Shown below are 29 T cell receptor beta chains from a single sample sequenced in a study of OX40 agonist ivuxolimab in advanced cancers. Assay: immunoSEQ multiplex PCR; the TCRdb copy retains only in-frame clones and omits some. Here the sample spans around 90,000 clones, roughly 84% being singletons. Sequencing used CD4+ or CD8+ T cells sorted from blood, obtained in a trial of the OX40 agonist ivuxolimab. These TCRs come from an adult with an advanced solid tumor such as melanoma, head and neck, liver or kidney cancer.

The CDR3 coding sequence is TGTGCCAGCAGCCCGCTACCTTCCGGGACTAGCGGGGGGTGGTTAGATACGCAGTATTTT. Amino acids: CASSPLPSGTSGGWLDTQYF. The chain uses TRBV7-8 and TRBJ2-3, with 15 bases fitting TRBD2. V lost 5 bases, J lost 5 bases, and 17 bases stayed unmatched. CDR3 length: 20 amino acids. The germline V gene has CDR1 SGHVS and CDR2 FQNEAQ. Full variable domain (outside the CDR3, taken from reference TRBV7-8 and TRBJ2-3): GAGVSQSPRYKVAKRGQDVALRCDPISGHVSLFWYQQALGQGPEFLTYFQNEAQLDKSGLPSDRFFAERPEGSVSTLKIQRTQQEDSAVYLCASSPLPSGTSGGWLDTQYFGPGTRLTVL.

The V and J genes are TRBV30 and TRBJ1-2, with a tentative D call TRBD1 (6 bases). Trimming took 4 bases from V and 6 from J, leaving 15 bases between them. The V gene's germline CDR1 is GTSNPN and CDR2 SVGIG (reference sequence). CDR3 length: 13 amino acids. Here the CDR3 reads CAWITGGGNGYTF. Here the CDR3 DNA reads TGTGCCTGGATAACGGGGGGCGGAAATGGCTACACCTTC.

The chain is built from TRBV7-6 and TRBJ1-2; tentative D call: TRBD1 (6 bases). The CDR3 covers 16 residues. Germline values: CDR1 SGHVS, CDR2 FNYEAQ. Trimming pared 1 base from V and 7 bases from J, leaving 19 bases between. The CDR3 protein is CASSLGWDNPRGGYTF. The CDR3 coding sequence is TGTGCCAGCAGCTTAGGGTGGGACAACCCCAGAGGTGGCTACACCTTC.

With respect to this clone: Other DNA sequences in this sample translate to the same CDR3. This chain uses TRBV18 with TRBJ2-7; D possibly corresponds to TRBD2 (6 bases). V lost 0 bases, J lost 3 bases, and 12 bases lay in between. Germline assignment: CDR1 KGHSH and CDR2 LQKENI. CDR3 size: 15 residues. CDR3 sequence reads: CASSPPGQGGYEQYF. Written as DNA, the CDR3 is TGTGCCAGCTCACCACCGGGGCAGGGAGGCTACGAGCAGTACTTC.

The chain is built from TRBV27 and TRBJ2-1; 8 positions match TRBD1. The CDR3 has 14 residues. V shed 2 bases and J 6 bases; nucleotides not matched to a gene: 3. Germline CDR1 reads MNHEY; CDR2 reads SMNVEV (reference sequence). CDR3 loop: CASSLQGAGNEQFF. The DNA for the CDR3 is TGTGCCAGCAGTTTACAGGGGGCCGGCAATGAGCAGTTCTTC.

The chain joins TRBV5-4 to TRBJ2-1; no clear D. The CDR3 has 14 residues. Looked up from germline, CDR1 is SGHNT and CDR2 is YYREEE (reference sequence). Trimming removed 4 bases from V and 6 bases from J, with 14 bases in between. For the CDR3, the DNA is TGTGCCAGCAGCGTACGCTTTCAGGCCAATGAGCAGTTCTTC. This encodes CASSVRFQANEQFF.

V usage is TRBV19 and J usage is TRBJ2-5; TRBD1 agrees at 11 bases. The length of the CDR3 is 15 residues. CDR1 and CDR2 from the germline V gene are LNHDA and SQIVND (reference sequence). Trimming took 3 bases from V and 6 from J; bases not matched to a gene: 6. The CDR3 protein is CASSIRTGGAQTQYF. CDR3 nucleotide sequence: TGTGCCAGTAGTATTAGGACAGGGGGCGCACAGACCCAGTACTTC.

V and J are TRBV4-2 and TRBJ1-2, with unresolved D. V was cut by 0 bases and J by 4 bases, with 9 bases left in between. CDR1 LGHNA and CDR2 YNFKEQ come from the germline V gene. This CDR3 has 14 amino acids. Here the CDR3 reads CASSQDSELYGYTF. The CDR3 DNA is TGTGCCAGCAGCCAAGATTCGGAGCTCTATGGCTACACCTTC.

The chain has TRBV27 and TRBJ1-2; weak D call: TRBD1 (5 bases). Per germline, CDR1 MNHEY and CDR2 SMNVEV (reference sequence). Between the trimmed V and J ends, which lost 6 bases and 8 bases, there was a span of 22 bases. The CDR3 runs 15 residues. The CDR3 DNA follows: TGTGCCAGCAGACACGCCTCAGGGACGTCTCGGGGCTACACCTTC. Amino acids: CASRHASGTSRGYTF.

The chain joins TRBV5-1 to TRBJ1-4; D is perhaps TRBD1 (6 bases). Germline loops: CDR1 SGHRS, CDR2 YFSETQ. The CDR3 contains 13 residues. The ends were cut back, 6 bases at V and 7 bases at J, with 13 bases in the middle. CDR3 in amino acids: CASKGEGGEKLFF. CDR3 DNA: TGCGCCAGCAAGGGGGAGGGCGGTGAAAAACTGTTTTTT.

The CDR3 reads CASSLAGRLGETQYF. The CDR3 DNA follows: TGTGCCAGCAGCTTAGCGGGACGGCTCGGAGAGACCCAGTACTTC. The J gene is TRBJ2-5, the V gene TRBV7-8; TRBD1 or TRBD2 may be the D gene (5 bases each). Trimming took 0 bases from V and 4 from J, leaving 12 bases between them. This CDR3 comprises 15 residues. The germline gives CDR1 SGHVS, CDR2 FQNEAQ. The full variable domain, rest sourced from reference TRBV7-8 and TRBJ2-5, is GAGVSQSPRYKVAKRGQDVALRCDPISGHVSLFWYQQALGQGPEFLTYFQNEAQLDKSGLPSDRFFAERPEGSVSTLKIQRTQQEDSAVYLCASSLAGRLGETQYFGPGTRLLVL.

V usage is TRBV7-6 and J usage is TRBJ2-7; D gene ambiguous. Per the germline V gene, CDR1 is SGHVS and CDR2 is FNYEAQ. Trimming took off 5 bases at V and 2 bases at J, with 16 bases between the two ends. The CDR3 sequence is 15 residues long. Here the CDR3 DNA reads TGTGCCAGCAGCCCTGACGGGCCCCGTGCCTACGAGCAGTACTTC. As protein: CASSPDGPRAYEQYF.

This clone is a singleton in its sample. The junction departs from germline at one end; a sequencing error may be responsible. This same CDR3 is encoded by further DNA sequences in the sample. V is TRBV6-1 and J is TRBJ1-4; weak D call: TRBD1 (6 bases). Germline loops: CDR1 MNHNS, CDR2 SASEGT. The CDR3 covers 15 residues. This CDR3 is CASSETQGKGEKLFF. The CDR3, as DNA: TGTGCCAGCTCCGAAACCCAGGGGAAAGGTGAAAAACTGTTTTTC.

This CDR3 reads CASSPPVASYEQYF. The CDR3 region has the DNA TGTGCCAGCAGTCCACCGGTCGCATCCTACGAGCAGTACTTC. This chain joins TRBV6-5 and TRBJ2-7; D is undetermined. Germline-derived CDR1 and CDR2 are MNHEY and SVGAGI. V gave up 5 bases and J gave up 1 base, with 12 bases separating them. The CDR3 loop spans 14 amino acids.

The rearrangement joins TRBV5-8 to TRBJ1-5; D is unresolved. The CDR3 covers 14 residues. The germline CDR1 and CDR2 sequences are SGHTS and YDEGEE. V shed 3 bases and J shed 4 bases, with 11 bases lying between them. Here the CDR3 reads CASSSGRINQPQHF. The CDR3 DNA sequence: TGTGCCAGCAGCTCAGGACGGATTAATCAGCCCCAGCATTTT.

The chain has TRBV7-5 and TRBJ2-7; the D call in the table, TRBD2, was not verified against the DNA. TRBV7-5 is deemed a pseudogene. The CDR3 totals 18 residues. CDR3 residues: CVRSLIPRSSGGSYEQYF. CDR3 coding DNA: TGTGTCAGAAGCTTAATCCCTCGGTCTAGCGGGGGCTCCTACGAGCAGTACTTC.

The V and J genes are TRBV5-4 and TRBJ2-5, with D tentatively TRBD1 (8 bases). The germline gives CDR1 SGHNT, CDR2 YYREEE (reference sequence). V was trimmed by 3 bases and J by 5 bases, leaving 17 bases between them. The CDR3 runs to 15 residues. CDR3 loop: CASSWRTGRAETQYF. The CDR3 DNA sequence: TGTGCCAGCAGCTGGAGGACAGGGAGGGCTGAGACCCAGTACTTC.

This clone was counted a few times. The CDR3 nucleotides read TGTGCCATCACGCGGGGTGGTAACACCGGGGAGCTGTTTTTT. Translation: CAITRGGNTGELFF. The V call is TRBV10-3, the J call TRBJ2-2; D perhaps matches TRBD2 (6 bases). The length of the CDR3 is 14 residues. Trimming took off 7 bases at V and 2 bases at J, with 11 bases between the two ends. CDR1 is ENHRY and CDR2 is SYGVKD in the germline V gene.

The V gene is TRBV7-6, the J gene TRBJ2-7; D unresolved. The V end was cut by 2 bases, the J end by 1 base, with 12 bases between. The CDR3 is 15 residues long. Germline V gene data show CDR1 as SGHVS and CDR2 as FNYEAQ. CDR3 coding DNA: TGTGCCAGCAGCTTAAGTGACGGCCAGTCCTACGAGCAGTACTTC. Its protein is CASSLSDGQSYEQYF. The full variable domain, with the rest looked up from reference TRBV7-6 and TRBJ2-7, is GAGVSQSPRYKVTKRGQDVALRCDPISGHVSLYWYRQALGQGPEFLTYFNYEAQQDKSGLPNDRFSAERPEGSISTLTIQRTEQRDSAMYRCASSLSDGQSYEQYFGPGTRLTVT.

In this sample, this clone turned up once. The junction shows a germline mismatch at one end, possibly a read error. V gene TRBV10-1 combines with J gene TRBJ2-2; the D is unclear. The CDR3 covers 17 residues. Germline CDR1 reads WNHNN; CDR2 reads SYGVQD (reference sequence). CDR3 sequence: CASSKSPQRPNTGELFF. CDR3 DNA: TGCGCCAGCAGTAAGTCTCCTCAGCGCCCGAACACCGGGGAGCTGTTTTTT.

CDR3 coding DNA: TGTGCCAGTGGTGCAGGGGGCGGCAGACAGCCCCAGCATTTT. Its translation: CASGAGGGRQPQHF. The chain uses TRBV19 and TRBJ1-5; 8 bases agree with TRBD1. With 8 bases clipped from V and 7 bases from J, the junction kept 10 bases outside the gene matches. Per the germline V gene, CDR1 is LNHDA and CDR2 is SQIVND (reference sequence). This CDR3 is built from 14 residues.

The gene calls are TRBV9 and TRBJ2-1, with 8 bases that match TRBD2. Trimming cost V 3 bases and J 0 bases; bases outside gene matches: 8. Germline V CDR1 and CDR2: SGDLS, YYNGEE. The CDR3 spans 17 residues. This CDR3 is CASSAYSAGVSYNEQFF. CDR3 DNA: TGTGCCAGCAGCGCATACTCAGCGGGGGTCTCCTACAATGAGCAGTTCTTC.

Regarding this clone: At one of its ends the junction is not consistent with the germline gene, which may arise from a read error. The chain has TRBV7-7 and TRBJ1-4, with 8 bases that match TRBD1. Germline CDR1 is SSHAT and CDR2 is FNYEAQ (reference sequence). The CDR3 extends over 15 amino acids. The CDR3 DNA reads TGTGCTAGCAGCCGGGCGACAGGGGTTAATGAAAAACTGTTTTTT. Its translation: CASSRATGVNEKLFF.

The rearrangement uses TRBV27 and TRBJ1-1; TRBD1 is a possible D gene (5 bases). The CDR3 runs 14 residues. V shed 2 bases and J shed 3 bases, with 10 bases lying between them. Per germline, CDR1 MNHEY and CDR2 SMNVEV (reference sequence). The CDR3 protein is CASSLERGHTEAFF. The CDR3 DNA is TGTGCCAGCAGTTTAGAAAGGGGACACACTGAAGCTTTCTTT.

The DNA for the CDR3 is TGTGCGGAAAACTGTTGGGGGTCCTACGAGCAGTACTTC. Translating gives CAENCWGSYEQYF. The V gene is TRBV19, the J gene TRBJ2-7, with D perhaps given as TRBD1 or TRBD2 (5 bases each). CDR3 size: 13 residues. The V gene's germline CDR1 is LNHDA and CDR2 SQIVND (reference sequence).

The rearrangement joins TRBV18 to TRBJ2-1; D may be TRBD1 (6 bases). Germline V gene sequence: CDR1 KGHSH, CDR2 LQKENI. The CDR3 runs 15 residues. The V and J ends lost 3 bases and 6 bases respectively, with 15 bases between them. The CDR3 coding sequence is TGTGCCAGCTCACCGGTGGCAGGGGACGGCAATGAGCAGTTCTTC. Its translation is CASSPVAGDGNEQFF.

The chain recombines TRBV4-1 with TRBJ2-3, with 7 nucleotides matching TRBD1. This CDR3 has 17 amino acids. Per germline, CDR1 MGHRA and CDR2 YSYEKL. J was trimmed by 2 bases and V by 1 base; bases with no gene match: 9. The chain's CDR3 is CASSQALGQVLTDTQYF. CDR3 nucleotides: TGCGCCAGCAGCCAAGCTCTTGGACAGGTTCTCACAGATACGCAGTATTTT.

Only a few counts were recorded for this clone. V is TRBV5-1 and J is TRBJ2-6, with 7 bases matching TRBD1. The CDR3 runs to 15 residues. CDR1 is SGHRS, CDR2 YFSETQ, per germline. V lost 7 bases to trimming and J lost 2 bases; unmatched junction nucleotides: 6. CDR3 nucleotide sequence: TGCGCCAGCGATATGACAGGGACTGGGGCCAACGTCCTGACTTTC. It translates to CASDMTGTGANVLTF.

CDR3 nucleotides: TGCGCCAGCAGCCAAGGCAACTCTGGGGCCAACGTCCTGACTTTC. Encoded protein: CASSQGNSGANVLTF. The rearrangement uses TRBV4-3 and TRBJ2-6; unclear D gene. The germline V gene encodes CDR1 LGHNA and CDR2 YSLEER. CDR3 length equals 15 residues. Deletions cut 1 base from V and 0 bases from J, with 4 bases between.